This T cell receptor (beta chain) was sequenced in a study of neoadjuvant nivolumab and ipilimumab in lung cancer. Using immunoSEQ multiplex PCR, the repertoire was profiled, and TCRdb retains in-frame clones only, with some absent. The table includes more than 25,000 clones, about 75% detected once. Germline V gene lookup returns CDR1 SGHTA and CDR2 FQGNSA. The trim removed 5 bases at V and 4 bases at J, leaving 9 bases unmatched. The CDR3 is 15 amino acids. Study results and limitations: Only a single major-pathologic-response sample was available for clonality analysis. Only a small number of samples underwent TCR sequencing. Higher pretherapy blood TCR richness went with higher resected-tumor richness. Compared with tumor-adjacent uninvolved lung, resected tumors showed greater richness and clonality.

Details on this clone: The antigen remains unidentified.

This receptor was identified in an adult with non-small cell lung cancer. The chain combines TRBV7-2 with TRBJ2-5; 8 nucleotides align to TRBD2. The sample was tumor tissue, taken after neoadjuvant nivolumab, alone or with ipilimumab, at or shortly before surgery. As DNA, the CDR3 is TGTGCCAGCAGCCATCAACCGGGACTAGGAGAGACCCAGTACTTC. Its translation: CASSHQPGLGETQYF.